This entry concerns a single TCR beta chain. The antigen remains undetermined. The CDR3 covers 11 residues. V was shortened by 1 base and J by 8 bases, with 3 bases between the two germline ends. Germline-derived CDR1 and CDR2 are PRHDT and FYEKMQ (reference sequence). Data came from immunoSEQ multiplex PCR; TCRdb stores just in-frame clones and leaves some out. This table has approximately 15,000 clones, under 85% appearing once. The data derive from a study of somatic mutations in cytotoxic T cells in rheumatoid arthritis. Overall study: Blood from the patient (roughly 30 ml EDTA) was drawn right after diagnosis, pretreatment.

General observations from the study: Age-matched healthy controls and rheumatoid arthritis patients had CD8+ T-cell clonality that did not differ significantly.

The sequenced sample was CD8+ T cells sorted from blood. This TCR came from an adult with rheumatoid arthritis. The rearrangement joins TRBV13 to TRBJ1-3; D unclear. CDR3 region: CASSLADTIYF. The CDR3 DNA reads as TGTGCCAGCAGCTTAGCGGACACCATATATTTT.